The entry below describes one T cell receptor (beta chain). No antigen is known for it. The sample comes from a study of cytomegalovirus exposure and HLA in healthy donors. Study summary: Earlier results showed roughly 110 million unique TCR beta sequences derived from approximately 170 million T cells. General study findings and limits: Per a prior analysis, the majority of TCR beta V segments were productive roughly 87% or roughly 30% of the time. TCR beta sequences reportedly predicted most subjects' HLA-A and HLA-B alleles accurately.

V lost 3 bases and J 4 bases, leaving 17 bases between the germline ends. Germline V gene data show CDR1 as SGDLS and CDR2 as YYNGEE. The CDR3 extends over 16 amino acids. While unrecorded immune exposures were likely, the donors were nominally healthy when sampled. Both 60 Vbeta primers and 13 Jbeta primers went into the PCR. Clones were sequenced by immunoSEQ multiplex PCR, and TCRdb holds only the in-frame ones, with some missing. Its listing shows about 130,000 clones. The sample was PBMCs. The J gene is TRBJ1-3, the V gene TRBV9, with a possible D match to TRBD1 (6 bases). The clonotype originates from a man between 18 and 29 years old in good health and CMV-seronegative. The CDR3 DNA reads TGTGCCAGCAGCGCAAACAGGGCTTCAGCGGGAAACACCATATATTTT. Translated: CASSANRASAGNTIYF.